This T cell receptor beta chain was sequenced in a study of blood T cell repertoires in COVID-19. About the research overall: The origin of the acute and convalescent COVID-19 samples was the United States, Italy and Spain. PBMCs, B-cell-depleted T cells, or T cells were the source of the cDNA or gDNA that made up the material.

Enrolled through a virtual design, the participants were between 18 and 89 years of age and came from 24 US areas. Grouping used clinical history reported by participants in a survey and questionnaire. The germline V and J ends were trimmed by 4 bases and 10 bases, with 12 bases remaining between them. Germline V CDR1 and CDR2: KGHDR, SFDVKD. This CDR3 region has 12 residues. The data were produced by immunoSEQ multiplex PCR, yet TCRdb's version contains in-frame clones alone and is incomplete. The sample includes around 250,000 clones, roughly four fifths of them seen just once. The receptor was derived from a man aged 35 to 55 who had been exposed to COVID-19. This sequence joins TRBV24-1 and TRBJ1-1, with D maybe TRBD1 (5 bases). Source material: PBMCs or T cells enriched from blood (not recorded which). In nucleotides, the CDR3 is TGTGCCACCAGTGACCTGGACAAGGGAGCTTTCTTT. It yields the protein CATSDLDKGAFF.